The T cell receptor (beta chain) described here comes from a study of blood T cell repertoires in COVID-19. At the level of the study: Acute and convalescent COVID-19 samples came from the United States, Italy and Spain.

In the original analysis: Reference gene primers were amplified, and this amplification served to estimate nucleated cell counts. Clones were read by immunoSEQ multiplex PCR, and TCRdb kept only the in-frame ones, dropping some. Clone size and V and J calls were adopted from that table, with D and trimming inferred from the DNA. The profile covers fewer than 350,000 clones, with approximately 86% appearing a single time and about 1% taken by the ten largest. Looked up from germline, CDR1 is MNHEY and CDR2 is SVGAGI. This CDR3 is 14 amino acids long. J was trimmed by 4 bases and V by 7 bases; bases with no gene match: 5. Participants came from about two dozen US areas, aged roughly 18 to 89 years. Self-reported history from a screening survey and questionnaire set each donor's cohort.

Sample: PBMCs or T cells enriched from blood (not recorded which). This TCR was sampled from a woman aged 25 to 39 who had recovered from COVID-19. The genes are TRBV6-5 and TRBJ2-2; TRBD1 aligns across 8 bases. The CDR3 protein is CASIQGAGTGELFF. DNA of the CDR3: TGTGCCAGCATTCAGGGGGCAGGCACCGGGGAGCTGTTTTTT.